The clone carrying this TCR beta chain was counted ten times or more. What it binds is not known. Someone took the PBMCs out of 8.5 to 10 ml of fresh peripheral blood. Amplified TCR beta CDR3 regions were obtained using RNA transcripts as template. First-round RT-PCR employed HTBI primers, with a second-round multiplex PCR after it. TCRdb fed the multiplex PCR reads into MiXCR, producing one record per CDR3 protein. The sample has hundreds of thousands of distinct CDR3 sequences, around 20% seen once. The source of the sample is a study of Graves' ophthalmopathy and Graves' hyperthyroidism. Study outcomes and limitations: Ophthalmopathy cases were distinguished from stable hyperthyroidism by a 13-signature model, reaching about 91% sensitivity and 65% to 83% specificity.

Trimming left V 6 bases short and J 4 bases short, with 7 bases between. This CDR3 has 12 residues. This sequence was found in a woman under 30 with stable Graves' hyperthyroidism. The sequencing input was peripheral blood. This chain connects TRBV12-3 or TRBV12-4 to TRBJ1-3; D ambiguous. The CDR3 is CASRAPGNTIYF. The CDR3 region has the DNA TGTGCCAGCAGGGCCCCGGGAAACACCATATATTTT.